The 14 T cell receptor beta chains listed next were all sequenced from one sample in a study of shared clonotypes between healthy human individuals. Generated by immunoSEQ multiplex PCR, the TCRdb table keeps only in-frame clones and is missing some. This sample carries around 2.1 million clones, approximately 96% of them seen once, and the ten largest clones take about 0.13%. Sequencing input: naive CD4+ T cells sorted from blood. Subset defined: CD45RA+ positively selected. The receptor set was obtained from a man aged 18 to 30 in good health.

V is TRBV11-2 and J is TRBJ2-7; 11 positions match TRBD2. This CDR3 is built from 16 residues. Germline CDR1 reads SGHAT; CDR2 reads FQNNGV. V shed 6 bases and J 3 bases; nucleotides not matched to a gene: 10. Here the CDR3 DNA reads TGTGCCAGCAGTCCTCTCGGGACTAGCGGCCACTACGAGCAGTACTTC. Amino acid sequence: CASSPLGTSGHYEQYF.

The genes are TRBV4-2 and TRBJ1-5; D not certain. The CDR3 is made up of 14 amino acids. Germline lookup yields CDR1 LGHNA and CDR2 YNFKEQ. Trimming took 0 bases from V and 9 from J, leaving 12 bases between them. CDR3: CASSQERWFRPQHF. CDR3 nucleotides: TGTGCCAGCAGCCAAGAAAGGTGGTTTAGGCCCCAGCATTTT.

This chain uses TRBV5-1 with TRBJ1-2, with TRBD1 matching over 9 bases. CDR1 is SGHRS, CDR2 YFSETQ, per germline. The CDR3 sequence is 16 residues long. Germline trimming cut 4 bases from V and 3 bases from J; bases unmatched to any gene: 10. Here the CDR3 DNA reads TGCGCCAGCAGCCCAACCACAGGGGGCTCTCACTATGGCTACACCTTC. Its protein is CASSPTTGGSHYGYTF.

The genes are TRBV10-3 and TRBJ1-2; TRBD1 agrees at 8 bases. Germline assignment: CDR1 ENHRY and CDR2 SYGVKD. CDR3 size: 14 residues. The V gene end was trimmed by 6 bases and the J gene end by 3 bases; junction bases not matched to a gene: 6. The CDR3 DNA reads TGTGCCATCAGCCCCGACAGGGGCCACTATGGCTACACCTTC. As protein: CAISPDRGHYGYTF.

The chain is built from TRBV6-5 and TRBJ2-7, with TRBD2 matching over 10 bases. Per the germline V gene, CDR1 is MNHEY and CDR2 is SVGAGI. This CDR3 region has 13 residues. The J segment lost 7 bases and the V segment lost 6 bases, leaving 6 bases of the junction unmatched. This CDR3 reads CASRASGSGEQYF. The CDR3 coding sequence is TGTGCCAGCAGGGCTAGCGGGAGCGGGGAGCAGTACTTC.

This clone was seen once. The rearrangement uses TRBV10-1 and TRBJ1-1; 8 nucleotides align to TRBD1. The CDR3 sequence is 14 residues long. V gave up 6 bases and J gave up 1 base; unmatched junction bases: 4. Looked up from germline, CDR1 is WNHNN and CDR2 is SYGVQD (reference sequence). This CDR3 reads CASSGQGTNTEAFF. The CDR3, as DNA: TGCGCCAGCAGCGGACAGGGAACGAACACTGAAGCTTTCTTT.

On this clone: Within the sample, other DNA sequences also encode this same CDR3. J is TRBJ1-2 and V is TRBV18; D call uncertain. The germline gives CDR1 KGHSH, CDR2 LQKENI. V was shortened by 3 bases and J by 2 bases, with 7 bases between the two germline ends. This CDR3 is built from 13 residues. The CDR3 region is CASSPDGNYGYTF. The DNA for the CDR3 is TGTGCCAGCTCACCGGACGGCAACTATGGCTACACCTTC.

V is TRBV6-5 and J is TRBJ2-1; D is ambiguous. Between the trimmed V and J ends, which lost 4 bases and 7 bases, there was a span of 11 bases. Per the germline V gene, CDR1 is MNHEY and CDR2 is SVGAGI. There are 13 residues in the CDR3. The chain's CDR3 is CASSSLQQNEQFF. CDR3 in DNA: TGTGCCAGCAGTTCGCTACAGCAAAATGAGCAGTTCTTC.

V is TRBV9 and J is TRBJ2-7; D call uncertain. The V end was cut by 0 bases, the J end by 0 bases, with 10 bases between. This CDR3 is built from 15 residues. Germline-derived CDR1 and CDR2 are SGDLS and YYNGEE. The CDR3 nucleotides read TGTGCCAGCAGCGTAGATAGCACGGTCTCCTACGAGCAGTACTTC. The encoded protein is CASSVDSTVSYEQYF.

CDR3 residues: CASSFQGNRDEQFF. The CDR3 coding sequence is TGCGCCAGCAGCTTCCAGGGGAATCGAGATGAGCAGTTCTTC. The chain carries TRBV5-1 and TRBJ2-1, with D possibly matching TRBD1 (6 bases). Trimming stripped 2 bases from V and 8 bases from J, with 14 bases between. Germline CDR1 and CDR2: SGHRS and YFSETQ. The CDR3 extends over 14 amino acids.

The CDR3 loop reads CASSPTSGRGNEQFF. The DNA for the CDR3 is TGTGCCAGCAGCCCGACTAGCGGGAGAGGCAATGAGCAGTTCTTC. The V call is TRBV2, the J call TRBJ2-1, with 12 nucleotides matching TRBD2. CDR3 length: 15 residues. V dropped 6 bases and J dropped 6; count of bases not matched to a gene: 6. In germline, CDR1 is SNHLY, CDR2 FYNNEI.

V usage is TRBV19 and J usage is TRBJ2-7, with unresolved D. Germline assignment: CDR1 LNHDA and CDR2 SQIVND (reference sequence). Trimming cost V 6 bases and J 3 bases, with 24 bases left between them. The CDR3 has 17 residues. The CDR3 region has the DNA TGTGCCAGTAGCCCCCCTGTCCTAACGCCGAAAGTCTACGAGCAGTACTTC. It encodes CASSPPVLTPKVYEQYF.

The chain has TRBV25-1 and TRBJ2-3, with D possibly called TRBD1 or TRBD2 (5 bases each). This CDR3 is built from 13 residues. Germline-derived CDR1 and CDR2 are MGHDK and SYGVNS. Trimming pared 2 bases from V and 9 bases from J, leaving 12 bases between. CDR3 sequence reads: CASSEDIRDTQYF. The CDR3 bases are TGTGCCAGCAGTGAAGACATCCGGGACACGCAGTATTTT.

The V and J genes are TRBV18 and TRBJ2-7; 10 nucleotides align to TRBD1. Germline CDR1 reads KGHSH; CDR2 reads LQKENI. The junction had 7 bases not matched to a gene; V was cut back by 6 bases and J by 2 bases. CDR3 length equals 15 residues. CDR3 in amino acids: CASSTPGQGPYEQYF. The CDR3 DNA follows: TGTGCCAGCTCCACCCCGGGACAGGGGCCCTACGAGCAGTACTTC.